One T cell receptor beta chain is described in this entry. The assay was immunoSEQ multiplex PCR, and TCRdb's table has in-frame clones only and misses some. The sample includes approximately 70,000 clones, approximately 80% of them seen just once. This specimen belongs to a study of control samples from healthy donors and cancer patients. Germline CDR1 reads SGDLS; CDR2 reads YYNGEE. Trimming pared 1 base from V and 3 bases from J, leaving 9 bases between. This CDR3 contains 14 residues. The TCR comes from a man aged 45 to 65 in good health. The sequencing input was blood. The rearrangement links TRBV9 to TRBJ2-3, with D perhaps matching TRBD1 (6 bases). CDR3 sequence (DNA): TGTGCCAGCAGCGTAATGGGGGCGACAGATACGCAGTATTTT. Amino acid sequence: CASSVMGATDTQYF.